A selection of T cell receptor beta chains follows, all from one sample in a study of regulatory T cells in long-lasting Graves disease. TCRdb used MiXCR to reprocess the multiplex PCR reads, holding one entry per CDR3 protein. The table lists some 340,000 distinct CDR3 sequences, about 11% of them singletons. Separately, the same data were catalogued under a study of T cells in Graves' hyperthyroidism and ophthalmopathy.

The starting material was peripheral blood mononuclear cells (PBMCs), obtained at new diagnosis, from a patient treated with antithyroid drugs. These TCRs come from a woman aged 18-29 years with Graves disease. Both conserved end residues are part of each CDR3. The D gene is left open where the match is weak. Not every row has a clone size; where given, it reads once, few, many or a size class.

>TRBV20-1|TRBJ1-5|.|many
TGCAGTGCTAGGAGGGGAGACAATCAGCCCCAGCATTTT
CSARRGDNQPQHF
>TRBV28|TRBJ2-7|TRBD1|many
TGTGCCAGCACCCGGGACAGTCCGACCTACGAGCAGTACTTC
CASTRDSPTYEQYF
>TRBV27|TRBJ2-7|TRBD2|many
TGTGCCAGCAGTTTGGTTCCCGGGACTAGATACGAGCAGTACTTC
CASSLVPGTRYEQYF
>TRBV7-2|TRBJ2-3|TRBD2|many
TGTGCCAGCAGCTCCCGGACTAGCGGGGGCGACAGATCGCAGTATTTT
CASSSRTSGGDRSQYF
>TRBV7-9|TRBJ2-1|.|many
TGTGCCAGCAGCTTAGATACAGGGAATGAGCAGTTCTTC
CASSLDTGNEQFF
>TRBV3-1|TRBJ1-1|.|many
TGTGCCAGCAGCCAACAGGGCGCGAACACTGAAGCTTTCTTT
CASSQQGANTEAFF
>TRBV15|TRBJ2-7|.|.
TGTGCCACCAGCAGCGAAGTTTTAGGCTCCTACGAGCAGTACTTC
CATSSEVLGSYEQYF
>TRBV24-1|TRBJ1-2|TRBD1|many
TGTGCCACCAGTGACCAGGACCCACAGGGGGGGGAATATGGCTACACCTTC
CATSDQDPQGGEYGYTF
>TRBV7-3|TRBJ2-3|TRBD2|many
TGTGCCAGCAGCTTAATGGCTAGCGGGGTAGTTGTTACGCAGTATTTT
CASSLMASGVVVTQYF
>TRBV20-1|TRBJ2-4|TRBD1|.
TGCAGTGCTGGAGATTACAGGGGGCGCTCAAACATTCAGTACTTC
CSAGDYRGRSNIQYF
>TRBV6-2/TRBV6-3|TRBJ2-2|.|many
TGTGCCAGCAGCTTCGTGGGGCACGCGGGCACCGGGGAGCTGTTTTTT
CASSFVGHAGTGELFF
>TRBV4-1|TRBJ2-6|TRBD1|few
TGCGCCAGCAGCCAAGGACAGGGGACCGGGGCCAACGTCCTGACTTTC
CASSQGQGTGANVLTF
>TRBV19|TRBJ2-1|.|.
TGTGCCAGTAGGACAGGTAGCTCCTACAATGAGCAGTTCTTC
CASRTGSSYNEQFF
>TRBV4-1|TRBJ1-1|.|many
TGCGCCAGCAGCCAAACCCGCAGTGTCATGAACACTGAAGCTTTCTTT
CASSQTRSVMNTEAFF
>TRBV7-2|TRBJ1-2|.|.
TGTGCCAGCAGCCCCCTCGGGGGATCGCGCGGCTACACCTTC
CASSPLGGSRGYTF
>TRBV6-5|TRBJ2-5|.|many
TGTGCCAGCAGTTTAGACTACTTAACTCAGTACTTC
CASSLDYLTQYF
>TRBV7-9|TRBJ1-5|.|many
TGTGCCAGCAGCTTAGGGCCCAGGGATACTCCGCAGCCCCAGCATTTT
CASSLGPRDTPQPQHF
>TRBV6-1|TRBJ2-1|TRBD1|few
TGTGCCAGCAGCTCCGGGACAGGGGTCACCTACAATGAGCAGTTCTTC
CASSSGTGVTYNEQFF
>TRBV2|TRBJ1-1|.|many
TGTGCCAGCAGGATACTGGGCGGGACGGTGAACACTGAAGCTTTCTTT
CASRILGGTVNTEAFF
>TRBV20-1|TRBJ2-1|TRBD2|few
TGCAGTGCTAGAGAAGGGACTAGCGGGGGGTGGGAGCAGTTCTTC
CSAREGTSGGWEQFF
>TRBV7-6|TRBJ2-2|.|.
TGTGCCAGCAGCTCCAGTGGATTCCCCGCCGGGGAGCTGTTTTTT
CASSSSGFPAGELFF
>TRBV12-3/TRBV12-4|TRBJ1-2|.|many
TGTGCCACCCGGGGGGGATTTTCCCTTAACTATGGCTACACCTTC
CATRGGFSLNYGYTF
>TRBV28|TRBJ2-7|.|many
TGTGCCAGCAGTTTCCTAGTCGGGGGGCCCGGGGGGTACGAGCAGTACTTC
CASSFLVGGPGGYEQYF
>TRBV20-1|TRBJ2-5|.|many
TGCAGTGCTAGACTAACAGCCCAAGAGACCCAGTACTTC
CSARLTAQETQYF
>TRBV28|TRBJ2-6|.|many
TGTGCCAGCAGTTTATTATTCGGAGCGGGCGGTCTTCAGTGGGGGGCCAACGTCCTGACTTTC
CASSLLFGAGGLQWGANVLTF
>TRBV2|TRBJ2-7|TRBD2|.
TGTGCCAGAAGGCCGGGACTAGCGGGAACCGAGCAGTACTTC
CARRPGLAGTEQYF
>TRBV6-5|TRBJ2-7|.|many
TGTGCCAGCAGTTACTCCCCGCGTCGGGGGACCTACGAGCAGTACTTC
CASSYSPRRGTYEQYF
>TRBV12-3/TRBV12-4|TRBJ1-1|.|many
TGTGCCAGCAGTCAGGGACCTCAGAACACTGAAGCTTTCTTT
CASSQGPQNTEAFF
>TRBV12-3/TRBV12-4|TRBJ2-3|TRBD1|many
TGTGCCAGCAGTACCTACAGGGGGCGCACAGATACGCAGTATTTT
CASSTYRGRTDTQYF
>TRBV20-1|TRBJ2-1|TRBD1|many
TGCAGTGCTACTAGTCAGGGGGCAAAGTCCTACAATGAGCAGTTCTTC
CSATSQGAKSYNEQFF
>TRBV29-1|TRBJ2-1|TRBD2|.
TGCAGCGTAAGTAGCGGGCACACCTACAATGAGCAGTTCTTC
CSVSSGHTYNEQFF
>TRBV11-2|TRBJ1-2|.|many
TGTGCCAGCAGCCCCATCGCCAGGCGCCTTAATAACTATGGCTACACCTTC
CASSPIARRLNNYGYTF
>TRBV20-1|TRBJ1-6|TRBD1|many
TGCAGTGCTAGAACGGGACAGGGTAATTCACCCCTCCACTTT
CSARTGQGNSPLHF
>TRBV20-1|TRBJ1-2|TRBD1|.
TGCAGTGCTAGAGTGGGGACAGGGTCCTCCCGGGACTATGGCTACACCTTC
CSARVGTGSSRDYGYTF
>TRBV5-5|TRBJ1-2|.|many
TGTGCCAGCAGCCCGGGGTGGGATGCCGCCTATGGCTACACCTTC
CASSPGWDAAYGYTF
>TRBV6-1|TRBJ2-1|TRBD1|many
TGTGCCAGCAGCCGACCGGGACAGGGAACCTACAATGAGCAGTTCTTC
CASSRPGQGTYNEQFF
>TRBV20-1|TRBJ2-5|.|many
TGCAGTGCTAGTAAGGGGTTAGAGACCCAGTACTTC
CSASKGLETQYF
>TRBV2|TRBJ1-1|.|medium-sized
TGTGCCAGCAGTGAGGGAAACACTGAAGCTTTCTTT
CASSEGNTEAFF
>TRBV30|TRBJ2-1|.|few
TGTGCCTGGAGTGAACGGGCAAACAATGAGCAGTTCTTC
CAWSERANNEQFF
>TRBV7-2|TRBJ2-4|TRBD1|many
TGTGCCAGCAGCTTGAGGACAGGGGACATAGCCAAAAACATTCAGTACTTC
CASSLRTGDIAKNIQYF
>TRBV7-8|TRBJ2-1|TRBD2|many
TGTGCCAGCGTCCTGACTAGCGGGAGCGTAAATGAGCAGTTCTTC
CASVLTSGSVNEQFF
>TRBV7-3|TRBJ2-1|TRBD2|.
TGTGCCAGCAGCCTCATTGGTGGGGGGGATGAGCAGTTCTTC
CASSLIGGGDEQFF
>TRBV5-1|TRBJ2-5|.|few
TGCGCCAGCAGCTTGGGGGCTGGTGGCGGGGAGACCCAGTACTTC
CASSLGAGGGETQYF
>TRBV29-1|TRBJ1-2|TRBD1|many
TGCAGCGTTGCCGACAGGGGCCGGGGTGGCTATGGCTACACCTTC
CSVADRGRGGYGYTF
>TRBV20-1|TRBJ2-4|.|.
TGCAGTGCTAGGGGGGTAGCCAAAAACATTCAGTACTTC
CSARGVAKNIQYF
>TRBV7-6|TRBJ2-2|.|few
TGTGCCGTAAGAGGCCGTGCAGGGGCCGACACCGGGGAGCTGTTTTTT
CAVRGRAGADTGELFF
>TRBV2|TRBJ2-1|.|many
TGTGCCAGCAGTAAGCTAGGGGACGAGGGCCATGAGCAGTTCTTC
CASSKLGDEGHEQFF
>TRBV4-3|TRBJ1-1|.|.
TGCGCCAGCAGCCAGATTTCAGGGGCGACTGAAGCTTTCTTT
CASSQISGATEAFF
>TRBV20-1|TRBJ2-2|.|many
TGCAGTGCTAGCCACTCAAACGGGGAGCTGTTTTTT
CSASHSNGELFF